This T cell receptor (delta chain) was retrieved from a study of gamma-delta T cells after stem cell transplantation. A note on this clone: TCRdb lists the protein of a much larger clone for this DNA, which differs at residue 4, so this is likely a read error; the protein given here is translated from the DNA itself.

Unmatched junction bases numbered 11, after V lost 5 bases and J lost 5 bases. The CDR3 consists of 15 residues. Germline CDR1 reads GEAIGNYY; CDR2 reads EKD. TCRdb used CATT to re-call clones from the RT-PCR reads. The repertoire holds over a thousand delta-chain clones, with approximately 20% as singletons. V usage is TRDV2 and J usage is TRDJ1; 9 bases match TRDD3. The clonotype was recovered from a human donor. It is not recorded whose cells these are; they may come from a transplant donor. Sequences were obtained from gamma-delta T cells. The CDR3 sequence is CACASLSTGGDKLIF. In DNA form, the CDR3 reads TGTGCCTGTGCTTCTCTTAGTACTGGGGGAGATAAACTCATCTTT.